This TCR beta chain was sequenced for a study of T cell responses to AZD1222 COVID-19 vaccine. Clones were read by immunoSEQ multiplex PCR, and TCRdb kept only the in-frame ones, dropping some. The table shows roughly 190,000 clones, with approximately 90% occurring only once. The clonotype comes from an adult who received the MenACWY meningococcal vaccine as a control. The specimen comprised peripheral blood, sampled 28 days after the second dose of the MenACWY control vaccine.

The CDR3 region is CASSLDGTGRTGELFF. The CDR3 DNA is TGTGCCAGCAGCTTGGACGGGACAGGGAGGACCGGGGAGCTGTTTTTT. The chain couples TRBV5-4 to TRBJ2-2, with 9 bases lining up with TRBD1. From germline, CDR1 is SGHNT and CDR2 YYREEE (reference sequence). The CDR3 has 16 amino acids. Unmatched junction bases numbered 5, after V lost 0 bases and J lost 5 bases. The variable domain in full, with the rest retrieved from reference TRBV5-4 and TRBJ2-2, is ETGVTQSPTHLIKTRGQQVTLRCSSQSGHNTVSWYQQALGQGPQFIFQYYREEENGRGNFPPRFSGLQFPNYSSELNVNALELDDSALYLCASSLDGTGRTGELFFGEGSRLTVL.